This record covers a single TCR beta chain. The sample is drawn from a study of blood T cell repertoires in COVID-19. Study-wide context: Material from acute and convalescent COVID-19 was sourced from the United States, Italy and Spain.

The CDR3 is 16 amino acids. V was clipped by 0 bases and J by 2 bases; unmatched bases: 2. Germline V gene data show CDR1 as SGHTA and CDR2 as FQGNSA. Those enrolled, adults aged about 18 to 89 years, came from roughly 22 US areas. Donors were grouped by their self-reported clinical history. Here immunoSEQ multiplex PCR was the method, and the copy in TCRdb shows in-frame clones only, minus some. This table has about 300,000 clones, about 90% appearing once. The TCR originated in a woman aged 25-40 years who had recovered from COVID-19. Sequenced: PBMCs or T cells enriched from blood (not recorded which). The chain carries TRBV7-2 and TRBJ1-3; 9 bases agree with TRBD1. CDR3 loop: CASSLAGQGTGNTIYF. The CDR3 nucleotides are TGTGCCAGCAGCTTAGCCGGACAGGGGACTGGAAACACCATATATTTT. The full variable domain, with the rest looked up from reference TRBV7-2 and TRBJ1-3, is GAGVSQSPSNKVTEKGKDVELRCDPISGHTALYWYRQSLGQGLEFLIYFQGNSAPDKSGLPSDRFSAERTGGSVSTLTIQRTQQEDSAVYLCASSLAGQGTGNTIYFGEGSWLTVV.